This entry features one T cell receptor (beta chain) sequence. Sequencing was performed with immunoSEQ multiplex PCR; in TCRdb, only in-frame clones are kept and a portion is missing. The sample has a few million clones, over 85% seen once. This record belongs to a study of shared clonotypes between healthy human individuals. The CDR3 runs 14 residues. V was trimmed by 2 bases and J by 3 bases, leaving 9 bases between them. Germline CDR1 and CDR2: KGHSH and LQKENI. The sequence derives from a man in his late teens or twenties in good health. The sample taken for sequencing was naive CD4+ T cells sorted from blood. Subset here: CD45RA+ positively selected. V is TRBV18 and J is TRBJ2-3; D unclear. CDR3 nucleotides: TGTGCCAGCTCACCAACGCAATTGACAGATACGCAGTATTTT. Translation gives CASSPTQLTDTQYF.